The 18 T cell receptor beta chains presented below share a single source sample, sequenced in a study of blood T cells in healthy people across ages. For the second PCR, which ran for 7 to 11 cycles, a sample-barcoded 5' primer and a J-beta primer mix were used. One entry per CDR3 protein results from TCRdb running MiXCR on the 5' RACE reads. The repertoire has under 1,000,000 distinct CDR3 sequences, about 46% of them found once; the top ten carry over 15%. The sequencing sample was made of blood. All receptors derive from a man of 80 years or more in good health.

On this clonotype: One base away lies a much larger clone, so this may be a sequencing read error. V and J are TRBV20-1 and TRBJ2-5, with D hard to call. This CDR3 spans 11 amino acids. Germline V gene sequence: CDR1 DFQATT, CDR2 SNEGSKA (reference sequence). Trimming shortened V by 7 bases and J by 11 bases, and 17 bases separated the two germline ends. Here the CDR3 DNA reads TGCAGTGTTAAAATAGTTAATGTGCAGTACTTC. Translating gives CSVKIVNVQYF.

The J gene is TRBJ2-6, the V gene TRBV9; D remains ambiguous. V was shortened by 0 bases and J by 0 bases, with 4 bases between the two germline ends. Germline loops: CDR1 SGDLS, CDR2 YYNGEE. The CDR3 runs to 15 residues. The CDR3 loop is CASSVGDSGANVLTF. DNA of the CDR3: TGTGCCAGCAGCGTAGGTGACTCTGGGGCCAACGTCCTGACTTTC.

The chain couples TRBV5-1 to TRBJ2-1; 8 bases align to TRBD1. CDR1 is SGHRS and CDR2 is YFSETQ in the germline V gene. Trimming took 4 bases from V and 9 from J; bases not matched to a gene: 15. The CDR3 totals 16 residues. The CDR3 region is CASSPQPQGAFSEQFF. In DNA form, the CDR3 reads TGCGCCAGCAGCCCACAGCCGCAGGGGGCTTTCAGTGAGCAGTTCTTC.

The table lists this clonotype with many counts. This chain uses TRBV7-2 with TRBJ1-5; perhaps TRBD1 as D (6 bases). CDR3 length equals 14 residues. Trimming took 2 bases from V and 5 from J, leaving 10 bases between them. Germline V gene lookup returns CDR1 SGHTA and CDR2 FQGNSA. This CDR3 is CASSLTGRDQPQHF. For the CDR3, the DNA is TGTGCCAGCAGCTTAACAGGGCGTGATCAGCCCCAGCATTTT. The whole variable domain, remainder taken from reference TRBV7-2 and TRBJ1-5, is GAGVSQSPSNKVTEKGKDVELRCDPISGHTALYWYRQSLGQGLEFLIYFQGNSAPDKSGLPSDRFSAERTGGSVSTLTIQRTQQEDSAVYLCASSLTGRDQPQHFGDGTRLSIL.

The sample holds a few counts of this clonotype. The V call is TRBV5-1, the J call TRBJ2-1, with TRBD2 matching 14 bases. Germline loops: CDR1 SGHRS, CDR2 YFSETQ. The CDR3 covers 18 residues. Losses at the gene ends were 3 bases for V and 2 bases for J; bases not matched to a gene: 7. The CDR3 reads CASSSGTSGRTPYNEQFF. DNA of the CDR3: TGCGCCAGCAGCTCCGGGACTAGCGGGAGAACCCCCTACAATGAGCAGTTCTTC.

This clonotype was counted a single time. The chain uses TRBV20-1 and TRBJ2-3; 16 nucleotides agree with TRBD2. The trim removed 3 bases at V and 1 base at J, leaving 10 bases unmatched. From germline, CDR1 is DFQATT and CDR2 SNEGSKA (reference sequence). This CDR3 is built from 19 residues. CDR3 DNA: TGCAGTGCTAGGATTTTCGGGACTAGCGGGAGGGCCGGCACAGATACGCAGTATTTT. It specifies CSARIFGTSGRAGTDTQYF.

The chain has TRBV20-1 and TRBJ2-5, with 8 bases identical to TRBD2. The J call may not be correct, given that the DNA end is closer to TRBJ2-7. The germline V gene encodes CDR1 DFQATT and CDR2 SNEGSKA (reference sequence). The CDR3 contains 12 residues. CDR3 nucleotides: TGCAGTGCGGGACTAGGTTGGGACGAGCAGTACTTC. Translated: CSAGLGWDEQYF.

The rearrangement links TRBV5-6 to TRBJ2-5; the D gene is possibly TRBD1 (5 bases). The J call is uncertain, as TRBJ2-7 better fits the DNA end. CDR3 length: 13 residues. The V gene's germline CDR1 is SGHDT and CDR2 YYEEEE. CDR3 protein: CASSLYEGVEQYF. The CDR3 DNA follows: TGTGCCAGCAGCTTGTATGAAGGGGTCGAGCAGTACTTC.

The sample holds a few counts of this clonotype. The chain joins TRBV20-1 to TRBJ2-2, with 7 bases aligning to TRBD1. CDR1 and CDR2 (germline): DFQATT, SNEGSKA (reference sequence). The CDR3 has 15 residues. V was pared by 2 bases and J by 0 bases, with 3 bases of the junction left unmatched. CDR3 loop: CSARRGQANTGELFF. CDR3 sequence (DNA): TGCAGTGCTAGAAGGGGGCAAGCGAACACCGGGGAGCTGTTTTTT.

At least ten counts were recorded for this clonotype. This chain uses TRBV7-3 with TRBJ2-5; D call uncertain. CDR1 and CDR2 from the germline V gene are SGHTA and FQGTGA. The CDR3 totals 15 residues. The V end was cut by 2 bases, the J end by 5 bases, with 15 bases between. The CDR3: CASSLGGGIEETQYF. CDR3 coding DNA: TGTGCCAGCAGCTTAGGTGGTGGGATTGAGGAGACCCAGTACTTC.

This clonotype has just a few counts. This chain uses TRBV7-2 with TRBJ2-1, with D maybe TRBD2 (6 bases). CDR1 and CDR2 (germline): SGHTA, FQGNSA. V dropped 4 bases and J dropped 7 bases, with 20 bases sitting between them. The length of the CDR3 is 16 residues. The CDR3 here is CASSSPGLLARNEQFF. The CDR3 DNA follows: TGTGCCAGCAGCTCGCCGGGCCTACTAGCCCGGAATGAGCAGTTCTTC.

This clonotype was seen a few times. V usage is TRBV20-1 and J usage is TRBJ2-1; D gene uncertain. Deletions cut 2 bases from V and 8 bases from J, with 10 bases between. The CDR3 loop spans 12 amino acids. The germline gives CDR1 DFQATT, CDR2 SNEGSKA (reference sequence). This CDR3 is CSARRNADEQFF. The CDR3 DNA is TGCAGTGCTAGACGGAACGCGGATGAGCAGTTCTTC.

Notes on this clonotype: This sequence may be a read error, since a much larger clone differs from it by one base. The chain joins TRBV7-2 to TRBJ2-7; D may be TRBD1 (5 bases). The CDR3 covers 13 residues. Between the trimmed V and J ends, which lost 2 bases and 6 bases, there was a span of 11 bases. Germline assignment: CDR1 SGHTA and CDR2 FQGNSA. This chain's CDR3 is CASSLKSRAEQYF. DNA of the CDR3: TGTGCCAGCAGCTTAAAGTCCAGGGCCGAGCAGTACTTC.

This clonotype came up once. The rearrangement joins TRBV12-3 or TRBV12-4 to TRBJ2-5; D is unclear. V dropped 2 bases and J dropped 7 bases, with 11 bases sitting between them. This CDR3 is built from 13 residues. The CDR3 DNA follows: TGTGCCAGCAGTTTATCAGTTTCGGGGACCCAGTACTTC. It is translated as CASSLSVSGTQYF.

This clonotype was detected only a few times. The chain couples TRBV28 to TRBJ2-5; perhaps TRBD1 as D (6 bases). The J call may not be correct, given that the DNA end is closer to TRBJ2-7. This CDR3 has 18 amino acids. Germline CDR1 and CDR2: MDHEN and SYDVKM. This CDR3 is CASSHARYRARTLYEQYF. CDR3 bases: TGTGCCAGCAGTCACGCCCGGTACAGGGCCCGTACCCTTTACGAGCAGTACTTC.

The CDR3 bases are TGCGCCAGCAGCTTGGATGCCCCGGGCACTGAAGCTTTCTTT. It specifies CASSLDAPGTEAFF. The chain joins TRBV5-1 to TRBJ1-1; D gene unclear. Germline V gene lookup returns CDR1 SGHRS and CDR2 YFSETQ. V lost 0 bases and J 4 bases, leaving 10 bases between the germline ends. The CDR3 loop spans 14 amino acids.

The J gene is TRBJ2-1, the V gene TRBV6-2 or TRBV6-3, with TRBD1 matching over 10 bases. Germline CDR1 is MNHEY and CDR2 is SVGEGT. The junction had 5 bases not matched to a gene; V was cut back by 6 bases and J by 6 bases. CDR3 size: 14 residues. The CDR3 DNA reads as TGTGCCAGCAGGGCCGGACAGGGGGGCAATGAGCAGTTCTTC. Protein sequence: CASRAGQGGNEQFF.

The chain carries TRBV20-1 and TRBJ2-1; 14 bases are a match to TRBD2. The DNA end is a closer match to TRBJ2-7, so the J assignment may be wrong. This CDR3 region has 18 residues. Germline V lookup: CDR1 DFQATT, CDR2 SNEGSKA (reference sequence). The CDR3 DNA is TGCAGTGCCCCGAAGGGGACTAGCGGGAGCTCGACCTACAATGAGCAGTACTTC. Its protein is CSAPKGTSGSSTYNEQYF.